This passage covers 2 T cell receptor beta chains from one sample sequenced in a study of CD8 T cells in Susac syndrome (dated by TCRdb to the late 2010s). Library preparation used the immunoSEQ multiplex PCR assay. RNA was extracted using the RNeasy kit, and about 0.5 to 1 microgram was reverse transcribed with random hexamers. TCRdb passed the public sequencing reads through fastp at Q25 and MiXCR, retaining productive beta sequences. Rows merge per CDR3 protein into single entries with the most common DNA and genes. The sample table lists approximately 57,000 distinct CDR3 sequences, around 95% of them with a count of one. Less than 0.9% of the sample goes to the ten largest clones. The sequenced sample was CD8+ T cells from PBMCs. The receptors come from a human donor with Susac syndrome.

Here the CDR3 DNA reads TGTGCCAGCAGCCTGACAGGGCCTGGGGCCAACGTCCTGACTTTC. Translation gives CASSLTGPGANVLTF. V gene TRBV6-2 or TRBV6-3 combines with J gene TRBJ2-6, with 7 bases fitting TRBD1. CDR1 and CDR2 from the germline V gene are MNHEY and SVGEGT. J was trimmed by 2 bases and V by 6 bases; bases with no gene match: 4. CDR3 size: 15 residues.

V gene TRBV19 combines with J gene TRBJ1-1, with unresolved D. CDR3 length: 13 amino acids. V lost 6 bases and J 6 bases, leaving 14 bases between the germline ends. Germline-derived CDR1 and CDR2 are LNHDA and SQIVND (reference sequence). The CDR3 sequence is CASSQVGGAEAFF. Written as DNA, the CDR3 is TGTGCCAGTAGCCAGGTCGGAGGCGCTGAAGCTTTCTTT. The entire variable domain, with the rest obtained from reference TRBV19 and TRBJ1-1, is as follows: DGGITQSPKYLFRKEGQNVTLSCEQNLNHDAMYWYRQDPGQGLRLIYYSQIVNDFQKGDIAEGYSVSREKKESFPLTVTSAQKNPTAFYLCASSQVGGAEAFFGQGTRLTVV.